Listed here are 18 T cell receptor beta chains from one sample, sequenced in a study of graft-versus-host responses after intestinal transplantation (dated by TCRdb to the early 2020s). Antigen specificity for these receptors is unknown. The method was the immunoSEQ multiplex PCR assay. Held by TCRdb, this immuneACCESS table contains in-frame sequences only and omits some clones. Under half of the omission traces to an unresolved V gene where checked; the cause of the rest is unknown. In this sample the table shows under 95,000 clones, about 87% of which occur a single time. The ten largest account for about 0.27% of the sample. What this sample's time point label stands for: cells obtained before transplantation from donor or recipient. The sequences come from unstimulated CD4+ T cells sorted from spleen or lymph node cells, collected before transplant. Every receptor here comes from a human donor who was the organ donor for an intestinal transplant.

The rearrangement uses TRBV6-1 and TRBJ1-1; 10 bases agree with TRBD1. V lost 11 bases, J lost 5 bases, and 8 bases stayed unmatched. Germline CDR1 reads MNHNS; CDR2 reads SASEGT. The CDR3 sequence is 13 residues long. Written as DNA, the CDR3 is TGTGCCGGGGGAGACAGGGGGCGAACTGAAGCTTTCTTT. This translates into CAGGDRGRTEAFF.

The chain links TRBV9 to TRBJ2-7, with a possible D match to TRBD1 (7 bases). The CDR3 runs to 16 residues. Per the germline V gene, CDR1 is SGDLS and CDR2 is YYNGEE. Trimming removed 4 bases from V and 3 bases from J, with 20 bases in between. The CDR3 nucleotides read TGTGCCAGCAGCCCGGGGACCGGGACAGCGGGCTACGAGCAGTACTTC. It yields the protein CASSPGTGTAGYEQYF.

The CDR3 DNA reads TGTGCCAGCAGCTTGGGGGGGAGCCAGGAGACCCAGTACTTC. Its translation: CASSLGGSQETQYF. This chain joins TRBV7-3 and TRBJ2-5, with 7 nucleotides matching TRBD2. The CDR3 has 14 amino acids. J gave up 5 bases and V 3 bases, and 6 bases lay outside the gene matches. Per germline, CDR1 SGHTA and CDR2 FQGTGA.

The rearrangement joins TRBV5-6 to TRBJ2-1, with 8 bases fitting TRBD1. CDR1 SGHDT and CDR2 YYEEEE come from the germline V gene. V dropped 6 bases and J dropped 4; count of bases not matched to a gene: 9. The CDR3 loop spans 15 amino acids. CDR3 coding DNA: TGTGCCAGCACCCATAGGCAGGGGGCGTACAATGAGCAGTTCTTC. It specifies CASTHRQGAYNEQFF. Filled out from reference TRBV5-6 and TRBJ2-1, the complete variable domain reads DAGVTQSPTHLIKTRGQQVTLRCSPKSGHDTVSWYQQALGQGPQFIFQYYEEEERQRGNFPDRFSGHQFPNYSSELNVNALLLGDSALYLCASTHRQGAYNEQFFGPGTRLTVL.

The V gene is TRBV11-2, the J gene TRBJ2-5, with 7 bases identical to TRBD2. The V gene end was trimmed by 10 bases and the J gene end by 2 bases; junction bases not matched to a gene: 13. This CDR3 spans 15 amino acids. Germline values: CDR1 SGHAT, CDR2 FQNNGV. Here the CDR3 reads CATIPTGGWQETQYF. In DNA, the CDR3 is TGTGCCACCATTCCGACCGGGGGGTGGCAAGAGACCCAGTACTTC.

The chain carries TRBV28 and TRBJ2-4; 14 bases agree with TRBD2. Trimming removed 4 bases from V and 6 bases from J; junction bases left unmatched: 8. The V gene's germline CDR1 is MDHEN and CDR2 SYDVKM. The CDR3 sequence is 17 residues long. The CDR3 region is CASSSGTSGSRGNIQYF. DNA of the CDR3: TGTGCCAGCAGTTCAGGGACTAGCGGGAGCAGGGGAAACATTCAGTACTTC.

The chain uses TRBV11-2 and TRBJ2-3; 7 bases map to TRBD2. The CDR3 sequence is 16 residues long. CDR1 SGHAT and CDR2 FQNNGV come from the germline V gene. V was clipped by 0 bases and J by 5 bases; unmatched bases: 8. CDR3 amino acids: CASSLDLGRERDTQYF. The CDR3 coding sequence is TGTGCCAGCAGCTTAGATCTCGGGCGGGAGAGAGATACGCAGTATTTT.

V gene TRBV7-2 combines with J gene TRBJ2-7; TRBD1 might be the D (6 bases). The CDR3 has 14 residues. Trimming cost V 0 bases and J 4 bases, with 10 bases left between them. The germline gives CDR1 SGHTA, CDR2 FQGNSA. CDR3 protein: CASSLAGQGYEQYF. DNA of the CDR3: TGTGCCAGCAGCTTAGCGGGCCAGGGGTACGAGCAGTACTTC.

The chain joins TRBV11-2 to TRBJ1-1; 7 bases line up with TRBD1. V was clipped by 1 base and J by 3 bases; unmatched bases: 11. Germline values: CDR1 SGHAT, CDR2 FQNNGV. The CDR3 extends over 17 amino acids. The CDR3 DNA follows: TGTGCCAGCAGCTTAGGGAGACAGGGAAGGATCTACACTGAAGCTTTCTTT. Amino acid sequence: CASSLGRQGRIYTEAFF. The whole variable domain, remainder taken from reference TRBV11-2 and TRBJ1-1, is EAGVAQSPRYKIIEKRQSVAFWCNPISGHATLYWYQQILGQGPKLLIQFQNNGVVDDSQLPKDRFSAERLKGVDSTLKIQPAKLEDSAVYLCASSLGRQGRIYTEAFFGQGTRLTVV.

This chain uses TRBV9 with TRBJ2-7; unclear D gene. V gave up 3 bases and J gave up 5 bases, with 15 bases separating them. Germline V CDR1 and CDR2: SGDLS, YYNGEE. The CDR3 has 14 amino acids. CDR3 amino acids: CASSAPERPHEQYF. DNA of the CDR3: TGTGCCAGCAGCGCGCCCGAGAGGCCCCACGAGCAGTACTTC.

The V gene is TRBV6-1, the J gene TRBJ2-1; no firm D call. Trimming left V 8 bases short and J 4 bases short, with 9 bases between. Germline V CDR1 and CDR2: MNHNS, SASEGT. This CDR3 is built from 12 residues. CDR3 region: CASSSEYNEQFF. The CDR3 DNA reads TGTGCCAGCTCCTCAGAATACAATGAGCAGTTCTTC.

This clone showed up just a few times. The V call is TRBV4-3, the J call TRBJ1-4, with D possibly being TRBD1 (6 bases). Trimming stripped 0 bases from V and 3 bases from J, with 11 bases between. The CDR3 length is 16 residues. Germline V gene sequence: CDR1 LGHNA, CDR2 YSLEER. The CDR3 is CASSQDSGAANEKLFF. As DNA, the CDR3 is TGCGCCAGCAGCCAAGACTCAGGGGCGGCTAATGAAAAACTGTTTTTT.

This rearrangement joins TRBV7-9 to TRBJ1-1; 7 bases map to TRBD1. This CDR3 comprises 14 residues. V lost 5 bases and J lost 0; bases outside the gene matches: 3. CDR1 and CDR2 from the germline V gene are SEHNR and FQNEAQ (reference sequence). CDR3 sequence reads: CASSLQGMNTEAFF. The DNA of the CDR3 is TGTGCCAGCAGCCTACAGGGGATGAACACTGAAGCTTTCTTT. The full variable domain, in which reference TRBV7-9 and TRBJ1-1 provide the parts outside the CDR3, is DTGVSQNPRHKITKRGQNVTFRCDPISEHNRLYWYRQTLGQGPEFLTYFQNEAQLEKSRLLSDRFSAERPKGSFSTLEIQRTEQGDSAMYLCASSLQGMNTEAFFGQGTRLTVV.

V gene TRBV6-5 combines with J gene TRBJ2-1; 7 bases are shared with TRBD2. Germline V lookup: CDR1 MNHEY, CDR2 SVGAGI. This CDR3 is built from 15 residues. The trim removed 5 bases at V and 7 bases at J, leaving 11 bases unmatched. The CDR3 loop reads CASSTVSREGNEQFF. CDR3 DNA sequence: TGTGCCAGCAGTACGGTTTCCAGGGAGGGGAATGAGCAGTTCTTC.

This clone has a single count. The chain recombines TRBV5-1 with TRBJ2-1; D is possibly TRBD1 (6 bases). Germline values: CDR1 SGHRS, CDR2 YFSETQ. CDR3 length: 15 amino acids. V was cut by 4 bases and J by 7 bases, with 18 bases left in between. The CDR3: CASSPLGAGMNEQFF. The CDR3 DNA follows: TGCGCCAGCAGCCCCCTGGGGGCAGGAATGAATGAGCAGTTCTTC.

V usage is TRBV6-5 and J usage is TRBJ2-3; 8 bases map to TRBD1. The CDR3 is made up of 16 amino acids. J gave up 10 bases and V 2 bases, and 14 bases lay outside the gene matches. CDR1 MNHEY and CDR2 SVGAGI come from the germline V gene. As DNA, the CDR3 is TGTGCCAGCAGTTACACGGGGACAGGCCCCCCGCTTGCGCAGTATTTT. As protein: CASSYTGTGPPLAQYF.

The CDR3 coding sequence is TGTGCCAGCTCCCCCGGGACAGGGAGTTCACCCCTCCACTTT. Translated: CASSPGTGSSPLHF. This chain joins TRBV18 and TRBJ1-6; 9 nucleotides match TRBD1. J was trimmed by 9 bases and V by 6 bases; bases with no gene match: 6. This CDR3 is built from 14 residues. Germline CDR1 reads KGHSH; CDR2 reads LQKENI.

DNA of the CDR3: TGTGCCACCAGCAGGCGGGGCGGATATAGCAATCAGCCCCAGCATTTT. Amino acid sequence: CATSRRGGYSNQPQHF. The chain uses TRBV15 and TRBJ1-5; maybe TRBD1 (5 bases). Trimming took off 3 bases at V and 0 bases at J, with 12 bases between the two ends. Per the germline V gene, CDR1 is LNHNV and CDR2 is YYDKDF (reference sequence). CDR3 length: 16 residues.